This TCR beta chain originates from a study of shared clonotypes between healthy human individuals. Naive CD8 cells, CD45RO-negative and positively selected for CCR7, excluded terminally differentiated effector memory CD45RA+ cells. Data came from immunoSEQ multiplex PCR; TCRdb stores just in-frame clones and leaves some out. This table holds about 2 million clones, roughly 94% found once. Germline values: CDR1 MGHRA, CDR2 YSYEKL. The CDR3 is 13 amino acids. With 5 bases removed from V and 4 bases from J, the gap between germline ends came to 8 bases. The chain employs TRBV4-1 and TRBJ2-2; no clear D gene. This sequence was found in a man younger than 35 in good health. The source material was naive CD8+ T cells sorted from blood. The CDR3 spells CASSYMVTGELFF. In nucleotides, the CDR3 is TGCGCCAGCAGCTATATGGTCACCGGGGAGCTGTTTTTT.